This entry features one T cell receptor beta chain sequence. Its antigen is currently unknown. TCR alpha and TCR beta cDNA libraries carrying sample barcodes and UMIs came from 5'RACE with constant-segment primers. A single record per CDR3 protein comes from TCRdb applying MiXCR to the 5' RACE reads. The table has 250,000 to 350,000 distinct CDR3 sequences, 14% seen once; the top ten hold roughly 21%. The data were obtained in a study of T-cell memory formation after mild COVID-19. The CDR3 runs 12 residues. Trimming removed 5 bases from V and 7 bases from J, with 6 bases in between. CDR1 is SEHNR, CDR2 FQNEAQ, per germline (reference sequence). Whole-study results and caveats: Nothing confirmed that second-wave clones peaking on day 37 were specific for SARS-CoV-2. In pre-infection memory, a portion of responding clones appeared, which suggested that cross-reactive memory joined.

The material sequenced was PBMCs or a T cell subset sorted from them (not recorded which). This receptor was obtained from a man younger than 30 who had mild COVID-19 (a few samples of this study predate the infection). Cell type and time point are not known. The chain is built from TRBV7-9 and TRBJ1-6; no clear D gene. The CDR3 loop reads CASSEKNSPLHF. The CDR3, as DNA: TGTGCCAGCAGCGAGAAGAATTCACCCCTCCACTTT.